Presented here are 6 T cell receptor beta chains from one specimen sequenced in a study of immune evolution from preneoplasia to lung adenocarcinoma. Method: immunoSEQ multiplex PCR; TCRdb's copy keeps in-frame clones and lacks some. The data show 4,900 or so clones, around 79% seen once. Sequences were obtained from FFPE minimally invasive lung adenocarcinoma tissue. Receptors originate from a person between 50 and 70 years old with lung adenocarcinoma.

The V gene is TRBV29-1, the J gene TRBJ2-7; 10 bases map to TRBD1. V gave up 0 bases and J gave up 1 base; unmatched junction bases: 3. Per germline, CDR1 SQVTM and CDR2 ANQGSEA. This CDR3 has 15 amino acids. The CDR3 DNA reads TGCAGCGTTGAAGACGGGACAGGGGAGTCCTACGAGCAGTACTTC. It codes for CSVEDGTGESYEQYF.

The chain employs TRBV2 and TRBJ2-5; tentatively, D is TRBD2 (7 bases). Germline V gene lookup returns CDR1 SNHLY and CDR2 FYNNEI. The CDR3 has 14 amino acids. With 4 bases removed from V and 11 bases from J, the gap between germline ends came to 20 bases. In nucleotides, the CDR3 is TGTGCCAGCAGTGGAGGGGGGGGTAGGAGTTGGCAGTACTTC. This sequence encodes CASSGGGGRSWQYF.

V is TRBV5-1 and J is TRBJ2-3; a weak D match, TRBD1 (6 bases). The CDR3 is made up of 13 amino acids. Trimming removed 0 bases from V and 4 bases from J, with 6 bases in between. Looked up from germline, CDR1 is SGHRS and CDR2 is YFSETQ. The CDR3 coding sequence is TGCGCCAGCAGCTTGGGGACAGCAGATACGCAGTATTTT. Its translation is CASSLGTADTQYF.

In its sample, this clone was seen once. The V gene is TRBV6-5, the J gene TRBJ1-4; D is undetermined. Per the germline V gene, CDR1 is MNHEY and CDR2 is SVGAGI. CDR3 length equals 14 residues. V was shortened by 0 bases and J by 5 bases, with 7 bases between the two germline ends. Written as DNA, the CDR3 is TGTGCCAGCAGTTACTCGAAGTTCAATGAAAAACTGTTTTTT. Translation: CASSYSKFNEKLFF.

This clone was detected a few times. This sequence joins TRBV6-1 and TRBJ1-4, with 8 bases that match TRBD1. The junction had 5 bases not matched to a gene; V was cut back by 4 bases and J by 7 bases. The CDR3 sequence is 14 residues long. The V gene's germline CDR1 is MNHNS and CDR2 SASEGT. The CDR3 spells CASSGTGRGEKLFF. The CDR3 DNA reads TGTGCCAGCAGTGGGACAGGGAGGGGTGAAAAACTGTTTTTT.

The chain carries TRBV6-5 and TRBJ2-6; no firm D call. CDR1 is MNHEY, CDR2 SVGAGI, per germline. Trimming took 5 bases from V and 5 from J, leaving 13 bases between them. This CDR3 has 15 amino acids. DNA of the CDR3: TGTGCCAGCAGTACCGAACAAAGTCGGGCCAACGTCCTGACTTTC. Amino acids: CASSTEQSRANVLTF.